This TCR beta chain came from a study of blood T cell repertoires in COVID-19. The CDR3 has 14 residues. V shed 3 bases and J shed 0 bases, with 5 bases lying between them. Germline V gene lookup returns CDR1 SNHLY and CDR2 FYNNEI. The protocol was immunoSEQ multiplex PCR, while the TCRdb copy is restricted to in-frame clones and leaves out a portion. Of around 470,000 clones detected, roughly 87% appear once; the ten largest clones hold 0.6%. The chain has TRBV2 and TRBJ1-4; D unresolved. The clonotype comes from a man aged 18 to 29 who had recovered from COVID-19. Specimen: PBMCs or T cells enriched from blood (not recorded which). The CDR3 reads CASSDRTTNEKLFF. In nucleotides, the CDR3 is TGTGCCAGCAGTGACAGGACAACTAATGAAAAACTGTTTTTT.